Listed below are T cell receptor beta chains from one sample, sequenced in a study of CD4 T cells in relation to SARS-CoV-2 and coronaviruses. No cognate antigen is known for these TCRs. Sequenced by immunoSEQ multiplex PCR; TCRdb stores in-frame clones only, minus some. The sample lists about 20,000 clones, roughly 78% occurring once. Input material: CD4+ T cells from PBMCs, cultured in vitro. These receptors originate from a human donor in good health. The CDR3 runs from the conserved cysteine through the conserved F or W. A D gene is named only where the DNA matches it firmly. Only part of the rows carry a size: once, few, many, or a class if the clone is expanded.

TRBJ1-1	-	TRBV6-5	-	TGTGCCACCTCAAAGACAGATCGGTCGACTGAAGCTTTCTTT	CATSKTDRSTEAFF
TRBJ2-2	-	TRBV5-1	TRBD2	TGCGCCAGCCGAGGCGGGAGCAACACCGGGGAGCTGTTTTTT	CASRGGSNTGELFF
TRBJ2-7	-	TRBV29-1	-	TGCAGCTTCACCTCCACTTCCTACGAGCAGTACTTC	CSFTSTSYEQYF
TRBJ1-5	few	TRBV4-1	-	TGCGCCAGCAGCCAACCGGACAGAGCCAATCAGCCCCAGCATTTT	CASSQPDRANQPQHF
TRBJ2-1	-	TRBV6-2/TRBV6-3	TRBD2	TGTGCCAGCAGTTACTGGAGCGGCAGCGGGGTATCCTACAATGAGCAGTTCTTC	CASSYWSGSGVSYNEQFF
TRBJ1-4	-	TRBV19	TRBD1	TGTGCCAGTGGCCGGGACAGGGGAGCGGAACTGTTTTTT	CASGRDRGAELFF
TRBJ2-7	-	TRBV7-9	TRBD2	TGTGCCAGCAGCTTTGCGGGAGCCTACGAGCAGTACTTC	CASSFAGAYEQYF
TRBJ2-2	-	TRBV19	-	TGTGCCAGTAGTATGGCAGGGATGAACACCGGGGAGCTGTTTTTT	CASSMAGMNTGELFF
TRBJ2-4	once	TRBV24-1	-	TGTGCCACCAGTGAGGTCCAGGGGGCCAAAAACATTCAGTACTTC	CATSEVQGAKNIQYF
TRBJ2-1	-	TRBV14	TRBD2	TGTGCCAGCAGCCAAGATTGGCCGGGCTTCAGCGGGGACTACAATGAGCAGTTCTTC	CASSQDWPGFSGDYNEQFF
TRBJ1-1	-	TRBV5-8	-	TGTGCCAGCAGCTTGGTTTGGAACACTGAAGCTTTCTTT	CASSLVWNTEAFF
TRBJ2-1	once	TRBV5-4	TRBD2	TGTGCCAGCAGCCCCCCCGGGGCTAGCGGGACGAATGAGCAGTTCTTC	CASSPPGASGTNEQFF
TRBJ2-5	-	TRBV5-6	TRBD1	TGTGCCAGCAGCTACCGACAGGGTCCGGAGACCCAGTACTTC	CASSYRQGPETQYF
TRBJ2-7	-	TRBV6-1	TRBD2	TGTGCCAGCAGTGAAGACGTAGCGGGAGCCTACGAGCAGTACTTC	CASSEDVAGAYEQYF
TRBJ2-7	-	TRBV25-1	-	TGTGCCAGCAGTGAAGGTTTTAGCCCCTACGAGCAGTACTTC	CASSEGFSPYEQYF
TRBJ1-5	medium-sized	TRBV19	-	TGTGCCAGTAGTATAGCAGGGACGGGCCAGCCCCAGCATTTT	CASSIAGTGQPQHF
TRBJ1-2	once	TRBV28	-	TGTGCCAGCAACTCCCTAACAGGGAACTATGGCTACACCTTC	CASNSLTGNYGYTF
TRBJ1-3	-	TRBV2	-	TGTGCCAGCAGTGCCGGAGGCGCCATATATTTT	CASSAGGAIYF
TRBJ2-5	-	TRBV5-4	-	TGTGCCAGCAGCCCTGGACCACAAGAGACCCAGTACTTC	CASSPGPQETQYF
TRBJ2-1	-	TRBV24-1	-	TGTGCCACCAGTGATGAGGTGGGTGAGCAGTTCTTC	CATSDEVGEQFF
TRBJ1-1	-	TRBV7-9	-	TGTGCCAGCAGCTTACAGGGCAGCTTCACTGAAGCTTTCTTT	CASSLQGSFTEAFF
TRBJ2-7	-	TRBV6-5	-	TGTGCCAGCAGTTTAGGGACCGGAGCCTACGAGCAGTACTTC	CASSLGTGAYEQYF
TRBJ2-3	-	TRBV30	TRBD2	TGTGCCTGGAGCAAACTAGCGGGCCGCACAGATACGCAGTATTTT	CAWSKLAGRTDTQYF
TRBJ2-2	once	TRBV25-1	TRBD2	TGTGCCAGCAGTGCCCGGACTAGCGGGAGAACCGGGGAGCTGTTTTTT	CASSARTSGRTGELFF
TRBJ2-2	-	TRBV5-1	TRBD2	TGCGCCAGCAGCTTGCTTAGGGCTAGCGGGAGAAACACCGGGGAGCTGTTTTTT	CASSLLRASGRNTGELFF
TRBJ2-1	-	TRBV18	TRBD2	TGTGCCAGCTCGGTAGCGGGAAACTACAATGAGCAGTTCTTC	CASSVAGNYNEQFF
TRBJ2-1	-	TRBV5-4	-	TGTGCCAGCAGCCCCGCCGGATACAATGAGCAGTTCTTC	CASSPAGYNEQFF
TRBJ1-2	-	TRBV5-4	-	TGTGCCAGCAGCTTGGTTGGGGGTAATGGCTACACCTTC	CASSLVGGNGYTF
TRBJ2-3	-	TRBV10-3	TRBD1	TGTGCCAACAGGGGGCAGGGGATCACAGATACGCAGTATTTT	CANRGQGITDTQYF
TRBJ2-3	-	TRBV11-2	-	TGTGCCAGCAGCGCACCGGGCCGGGGCGCAGATACGCAGTATTTT	CASSAPGRGADTQYF
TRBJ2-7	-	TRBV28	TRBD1	TGTGCCAGCAGTCTCCTTTGGGACAGCGATTGGGACGAGCAGTACTTC	CASSLLWDSDWDEQYF
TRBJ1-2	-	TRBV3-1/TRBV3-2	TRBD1	TGTGCCAGCAGTCCGGACAGGAACTATGGCTACACCTTC	CASSPDRNYGYTF
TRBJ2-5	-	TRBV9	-	TGTGCCAGCAGCGTAAGGCCGGGGGAGACCCAGTACTTC	CASSVRPGETQYF
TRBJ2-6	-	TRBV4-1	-	TGCGCCAGCAGCCACAGACAGTTTTCTGGGGCCAACGTCCTGACTTTC	CASSHRQFSGANVLTF
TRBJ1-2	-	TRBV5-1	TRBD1	TGCGCCAGCAGCTTGGCGCGACAGGGCCTACGAGGCTACACCTTC	CASSLARQGLRGYTF
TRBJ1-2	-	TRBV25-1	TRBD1	TGTGCCAGCAGTGAGTCGGACAGGCTCTATGGCTACACCTTC	CASSESDRLYGYTF